Presented here are 30 T cell receptor beta chains from one specimen sequenced in a study of blood T cell repertoires in COVID-19. Sequenced by immunoSEQ multiplex PCR; TCRdb stores in-frame clones only, minus some. The sample consists of 150,000 to 200,000 clones, around 88% of them appearing once. Input material: peripheral blood. All receptors come from a human donor in a cohort sampled during active COVID-19.

CDR3 in amino acids: CASSLVRQAYEQYF. The CDR3 DNA is TGTGCCAGCAGCTTAGTGCGACAAGCCTACGAGCAGTACTTC. This sequence joins TRBV11-3 and TRBJ2-7, with D uncertain. V lost 1 base and J lost 2, with 9 bases in between. The CDR3 sequence is 14 residues long. The germline V gene encodes CDR1 SGHNT and CDR2 YENEEA.

This rearrangement joins TRBV7-8 to TRBJ1-4; TRBD1 aligns across 7 bases. This CDR3 is 14 amino acids long. Unmatched junction bases numbered 2, after V lost 2 bases and J lost 5 bases. Germline V gene lookup returns CDR1 SGHVS and CDR2 FQNEAQ. The CDR3 here is CASSLQGENEKLFF. In DNA form, the CDR3 reads TGTGCCAGCAGCTTACAGGGGGAAAATGAAAAACTGTTTTTT.

V and J are TRBV19 and TRBJ2-7, with 12 nucleotides matching TRBD2. The V gene end was trimmed by 4 bases and the J gene end by 3 bases; junction bases not matched to a gene: 4. CDR1 and CDR2 (germline): LNHDA, SQIVND (reference sequence). CDR3 size: 15 residues. CDR3 protein: CASSTGLAGYYEQYF. CDR3 DNA: TGTGCCAGTAGTACCGGACTAGCGGGATACTACGAGCAGTACTTC. Full variable domain (remainder filled in from reference TRBV19 and TRBJ2-7): DGGITQSPKYLFRKEGQNVTLSCEQNLNHDAMYWYRQDPGQGLRLIYYSQIVNDFQKGDIAEGYSVSREKKESFPLTVTSAQKNPTAFYLCASSTGLAGYYEQYFGPGTRLTVT.

V usage is TRBV5-4 and J usage is TRBJ1-6; D gene uncertain. There are 15 residues in the CDR3. The V end lost 4 bases, the J end lost 5 bases, and 13 bases lay between the germline ends. In germline, CDR1 is SGHNT, CDR2 YYREEE (reference sequence). The CDR3 DNA reads as TGTGCCAGCAGCCGTTCGGGTGGAGATAATTCACCCCTCCACTTT. Translated, it gives CASSRSGGDNSPLHF.

The chain joins TRBV27 to TRBJ2-2; D is perhaps TRBD2 (6 bases). Trimming removed 5 bases at V and 4 bases at J, with 11 bases between. Germline V CDR1 and CDR2: MNHEY, SMNVEV (reference sequence). The CDR3 sequence is 14 residues long. DNA of the CDR3: TGTGCCAGCAGTCCGGGACTGGCCACCGGGGAGCTGTTTTTT. This translates into CASSPGLATGELFF.

This clone was detected once. The rearrangement joins TRBV5-4 to TRBJ2-7; 8 bases align to TRBD1. J was trimmed by 0 bases and V by 0 bases; bases with no gene match: 2. The CDR3 is made up of 15 amino acids. Per germline, CDR1 SGHNT and CDR2 YYREEE (reference sequence). The CDR3 DNA reads TGTGCCAGCAGCTTGGGGGGACAGGACTCCTACGAGCAGTACTTC. It yields the protein CASSLGGQDSYEQYF.

The CDR3: CASSLAGFSSYEQYF. DNA for the CDR3: TGTGCCAGCAGCTTGGCCGGGTTCTCCTCCTACGAGCAGTACTTC. This sequence joins TRBV5-5 and TRBJ2-7; D not certain. CDR1 is SGHKS and CDR2 is YYEKEE in the germline V gene (reference sequence). V was cut by 0 bases and J by 0 bases, with 10 bases left in between. This CDR3 contains 15 residues.

This chain joins TRBV20-1 and TRBJ2-7; D is uncertain. The CDR3 is 10 residues long. Germline loops: CDR1 DFQATT, CDR2 SNEGSKA (reference sequence). V was clipped by 6 bases and J by 7 bases, with 10 bases between them. The CDR3 DNA reads as TGCAGTGCGCAGGCCCGGGAGCAGTACTTC. It encodes CSAQAREQYF.

This clone was detected once. This chain joins TRBV21-1 and TRBJ2-5; the table names TRBD2, a call not compared with the DNA. TRBV21-1 is a recognized pseudogene. The CDR3 contains 15 residues. The CDR3 loop is CASSKGLDLQETQYF. CDR3 sequence (DNA): TGTGCCAGCAGCAAAGGGCTAGACCTCCAAGAGACCCAGTACTTC.

The sample holds a few counts of this clone. V gene TRBV5-1 combines with J gene TRBJ2-2; unclear D gene. This CDR3 spans 12 amino acids. Germline V gene sequence: CDR1 SGHRS, CDR2 YFSETQ. Deletions cut 0 bases from V and 8 bases from J, with 5 bases between. The CDR3 DNA reads TGCGCCAGCAGCTTGGTTCGGGGGGAGCTGTTTTTT. Translating it yields CASSLVRGELFF.

This clone was recorded once. V and J are TRBV5-1 and TRBJ2-1; 7 nucleotides line up with TRBD2. CDR3 length equals 15 residues. Germline V gene data show CDR1 as SGHRS and CDR2 as YFSETQ. The J segment lost 7 bases and the V segment lost 0 bases, leaving 7 bases of the junction unmatched. The CDR3 DNA sequence: TGCGCCAGCAGCTTGGTTGCGGGGGAGGAAAATGAGCAGTTCTTC. Protein sequence: CASSLVAGEENEQFF.

The V and J genes are TRBV5-1 and TRBJ2-3, with unresolved D. The CDR3 runs to 14 residues. In germline, CDR1 is SGHRS, CDR2 YFSETQ. V lost 5 bases to trimming and J lost 0 bases, with 10 bases between them. CDR3 protein: CASRQFPSTDTQYF. The CDR3, as DNA: TGCGCCAGCAGACAGTTCCCTAGCACAGATACGCAGTATTTT.

V and J are TRBV29-1 and TRBJ2-3; 12 nucleotides align to TRBD2. CDR3 size: 23 residues. The junction had 24 bases not matched to a gene; V was cut back by 1 base and J by 1 base. The germline V gene has CDR1 SQVTM and CDR2 ANQGSEA. CDR3 in amino acids: CSVEGGQGRAGLAGTLGTDTQYF. The CDR3 bases are TGCAGCGTTGAAGGCGGACAGGGAAGGGCCGGACTAGCGGGAACCCTAGGCACAGATACGCAGTATTTT.

The rearrangement uses TRBV28 and TRBJ2-1; maybe TRBD2 (6 bases). The germline CDR1 and CDR2 sequences are MDHEN and SYDVKM. This CDR3 has 15 amino acids. With 2 bases removed from V and 6 bases from J, the gap between germline ends came to 14 bases. The chain's CDR3 is CASSLVAGPLNEQFF. DNA of the CDR3: TGTGCCAGCAGTTTAGTGGCGGGGCCACTCAATGAGCAGTTCTTC. The variable domain in full, with the rest retrieved from reference TRBV28 and TRBJ2-1, is DVKVTQSSRYLVKRTGEKVFLECVQDMDHENMFWYRQDPGLGLRLIYFSYDVKMKEKGDIPEGYSVSREKKERFSLILESASTNQTSMYLCASSLVAGPLNEQFFGPGTRLTVL.

For this clone: Other DNA sequences in this sample translate to the same CDR3. V and J are TRBV5-1 and TRBJ2-2; no firm D call. From germline, CDR1 is SGHRS and CDR2 YFSETQ. The CDR3 is 13 residues long. Trimming removed 1 base at V and 5 bases at J, with 6 bases between. The CDR3 sequence: CASSLTGTGELFF. CDR3 coding DNA: TGCGCCAGCAGCTTGACTGGTACCGGGGAGCTGTTTTTT.

The chain has TRBV21-1 and TRBJ1-5; the D call of TRBD1 is as the table states it, not checked on the DNA. TRBV21-1 corresponds to a pseudogene. This CDR3 region has 15 residues. The DNA for the CDR3 is TGTGCCAGCAGCAAAGTCGAGCGAAGGGGTCAGCCCCAGCATTTT. Translating gives CASSKVERRGQPQHF.

V usage is TRBV9 and J usage is TRBJ2-5; 8 bases are shared with TRBD2. CDR1 is SGDLS, CDR2 YYNGEE, per germline. J was trimmed by 2 bases and V by 2 bases; bases with no gene match: 8. There are 16 residues in the CDR3. The CDR3, as DNA: TGTGCCAGCAGCGTCGATACCGGGGGGGTACAAGAGACCCAGTACTTC. Protein: CASSVDTGGVQETQYF.

The genes are TRBV4-1 and TRBJ2-7; 12 bases are a match to TRBD2. This CDR3 has 16 amino acids. The ends lost 4 bases at V and 0 bases at J; junction bases unmatched: 4. Looked up from germline, CDR1 is MGHRA and CDR2 is YSYEKL. The CDR3 loop is CASSLRTSGTSYEQYF. The CDR3 nucleotides are TGCGCCAGCAGCCTTCGGACTAGCGGGACCTCCTACGAGCAGTACTTC.

The V call is TRBV6-5, the J call TRBJ1-5; no clear D gene. This CDR3 has 15 residues. The germline CDR1 and CDR2 sequences are MNHEY and SVGAGI. V dropped 6 bases and J dropped 0 bases, with 12 bases sitting between them. CDR3 DNA: TGTGCCAGCAGAGAGGCGGGAAATAGCAATCAGCCCCAGCATTTT. This encodes CASREAGNSNQPQHF.

The chain couples TRBV11-2 to TRBJ2-1, with D hard to call. The CDR3 has 13 residues. Germline CDR1 and CDR2: SGHAT and FQNNGV. Trimming took off 8 bases at V and 0 bases at J, with 8 bases between the two ends. The CDR3 is CASVSPSYNEQFF. CDR3 DNA sequence: TGTGCCAGCGTGAGTCCCTCCTACAATGAGCAGTTCTTC.

This clone was counted a single time. The genes are TRBV28 and TRBJ2-1, with 12 nucleotides matching TRBD2. This CDR3 comprises 16 residues. Germline CDR1 MDHEN, CDR2 SYDVKM. Unmatched junction bases numbered 7, after V lost 5 bases and J lost 5 bases. CDR3 region: CASSTRTSGAHNEQFF. The CDR3, as DNA: TGTGCCAGCAGTACCCGGACTAGCGGGGCCCACAATGAGCAGTTCTTC.

V usage is TRBV28 and J usage is TRBJ2-3; TRBD2 matches 15 bases. Trimming removed 6 bases from V and 5 bases from J; junction bases left unmatched: 12. The CDR3 runs 18 residues. Germline lookup yields CDR1 MDHEN and CDR2 SYDVKM. The CDR3 sequence is CASSRTGTSGRRQDTQYF. In DNA form, the CDR3 reads TGTGCCAGCAGCCGAACCGGGACTAGCGGGAGGAGGCAAGATACGCAGTATTTT.

The chain couples TRBV11-2 to TRBJ2-5, with 9 bases lining up with TRBD2. Germline trimming cut 1 base from V and 5 bases from J; bases unmatched to any gene: 5. Per germline, CDR1 SGHAT and CDR2 FQNNGV. The CDR3 extends over 15 amino acids. In DNA form, the CDR3 reads TGTGCCAGCAGCTTAGGAGCGGGGGGAGGGGAGACCCAGTACTTC. It encodes CASSLGAGGGETQYF.

The chain combines TRBV6-6 with TRBJ1-2, with no clear D. CDR3 length: 14 amino acids. The germline CDR1 and CDR2 sequences are MNHNY and SVGAGI (reference sequence). With 5 bases removed from V and 6 bases from J, the gap between germline ends came to 16 bases. The DNA of the CDR3 is TGTGCCAGCAGTCACCCTAGGCAGCTGGATGGCTACACCTTC. Its translation: CASSHPRQLDGYTF.

The J gene is TRBJ2-1, the V gene TRBV2; 13 bases agree with TRBD2. The germline gives CDR1 SNHLY, CDR2 FYNNEI. V shed 6 bases and J 9 bases; nucleotides not matched to a gene: 8. The CDR3 consists of 15 residues. CDR3 DNA sequence: TGTGCCAGCAGCCTAACTAGCGGGAGGGCTAGTGAGCAGTTCTTC. Encoded protein: CASSLTSGRASEQFF.

The chain recombines TRBV7-3 with TRBJ2-2, with a weak D call TRBD2 (6 bases). CDR3 length equals 16 residues. The germline CDR1 and CDR2 sequences are SGHTA and FQGTGA. V lost 5 bases and J 4 bases, leaving 17 bases between the germline ends. Written as DNA, the CDR3 is TGTGCCAGCAGCCCATCGGACGCGCGGGGCACCGGGGAGCTGTTTTTT. This sequence encodes CASSPSDARGTGELFF.

The V and J genes are TRBV9 and TRBJ1-1; D remains ambiguous. CDR3 length equals 13 residues. V was cut by 0 bases and J by 3 bases, with 6 bases left in between. CDR1 is SGDLS and CDR2 is YYNGEE in the germline V gene. The CDR3 DNA sequence: TGTGCCAGCAGCGTAGAACAATACACTGAAGCTTTCTTT. It encodes CASSVEQYTEAFF. Full variable domain (rest looked up from reference TRBV9 and TRBJ1-1): DSGVTQTPKHLITATGQRVTLRCSPRSGDLSVYWYQQSLDQGLQFLIQYYNGEERAKGNILERFSAQQFPDLHSELNLSSLELGDSALYFCASSVEQYTEAFFGQGTRLTVV.

The J gene is TRBJ2-2, the V gene TRBV7-9, with D possibly matching TRBD2 (5 bases). Germline CDR1 SEHNR, CDR2 FQNEAQ (reference sequence). This CDR3 is built from 17 residues. V was clipped by 7 bases and J by 0 bases, with 18 bases between them. CDR3 sequence: CASTTGKLGSNTGELFF. The CDR3 DNA is TGTGCCAGCACCACGGGAAAACTTGGTTCGAACACCGGGGAGCTGTTTTTT.

The genes are TRBV13 and TRBJ2-7, with D possibly being TRBD2 (6 bases). The germline V and J ends were trimmed by 0 bases and 2 bases, with 11 bases remaining between them. Germline V CDR1 and CDR2: PRHDT, FYEKMQ (reference sequence). CDR3 size: 15 residues. In DNA form, the CDR3 reads TGTGCCAGCAGCTTAGGGGTTAGCGGCCCCTACGAGCAGTACTTC. Residues: CASSLGVSGPYEQYF.

The chain uses TRBV2 and TRBJ1-5; 7 positions match TRBD1. The V and J ends lost 7 bases and 0 bases, in that order; junction bases with no gene match: 6. Germline V gives CDR1 SNHLY, CDR2 FYNNEI. The CDR3 contains 15 residues. CDR3: CASTGDRDSNQPQHF. Here the CDR3 DNA reads TGTGCCAGCACTGGGGACAGAGATAGCAATCAGCCCCAGCATTTT.